The source of this T cell receptor beta chain is a study of CD4 T cells in relation to SARS-CoV-2 and coronaviruses. Background on the study: ViraFEST: roughly 10-day antigen culture of PBMCs, then TCR beta CDR3 sequencing. Controls used an HIV-1 Nef peptide pool or no peptide.

About this clone: The antigen is not known.

The repertoire was sequenced with immunoSEQ multiplex PCR; TCRdb's copy has only in-frame clones and lacks some. The table records under 20,000 clones, over 65% of them present only once. The V end lost 5 bases, the J end lost 1 base, and 12 bases lay between the germline ends. Germline values: CDR1 SGHTA, CDR2 FQGNSA. There are 15 residues in the CDR3. The unexposed donors gave CD4+ T cells in about 2010-2019, prior to COVID-19. The cells were cultured for 10 days before CD4+ T cells were isolated. Cells permitting, SARS-CoV-2 S/N and four cold-coronavirus spikes were tested on unexposed-donor CD4+ T cells.

V and J are TRBV7-2 and TRBJ1-3; D uncertain. The sequencing input was CD4+ T cells from PBMCs, cultured in vitro. The sequence came from a human donor in good health. The CDR3 spells CASSQEGLSGNTIYF. CDR3 DNA sequence: TGTGCCAGCAGCCAAGAGGGTTTATCTGGAAACACCATATATTTT.